This TCR beta chain was observed in a study of blood T cell repertoires in COVID-19. The overall study: There were acute and convalescent COVID-19 samples, and they came from the United States, Italy and Spain.

Repertoires were generated with immunoSEQ multiplex PCR, while TCRdb's copy carries only in-frame clones and drops some. This table holds roughly 250,000 clones, more than 70% found once. Trimming at V came to 3 bases and at J to 5 bases, leaving 10 bases not matched to a gene. This CDR3 comprises 15 residues. The V call is TRBV23-1, the J call TRBJ2-7; 7 nucleotides line up with TRBD1. TRBV23-1 is an ORF; its function is uncertain. This TCR was sampled from a woman aged 35 to 49 with acute COVID-19. Sequencing was carried out using PBMCs or T cells enriched from blood (not recorded which). CDR3 region: CASSQGWTGRNEQYF. For the CDR3, the DNA is TGCGCCAGCAGTCAGGGGTGGACAGGTAGGAACGAGCAGTACTTC.